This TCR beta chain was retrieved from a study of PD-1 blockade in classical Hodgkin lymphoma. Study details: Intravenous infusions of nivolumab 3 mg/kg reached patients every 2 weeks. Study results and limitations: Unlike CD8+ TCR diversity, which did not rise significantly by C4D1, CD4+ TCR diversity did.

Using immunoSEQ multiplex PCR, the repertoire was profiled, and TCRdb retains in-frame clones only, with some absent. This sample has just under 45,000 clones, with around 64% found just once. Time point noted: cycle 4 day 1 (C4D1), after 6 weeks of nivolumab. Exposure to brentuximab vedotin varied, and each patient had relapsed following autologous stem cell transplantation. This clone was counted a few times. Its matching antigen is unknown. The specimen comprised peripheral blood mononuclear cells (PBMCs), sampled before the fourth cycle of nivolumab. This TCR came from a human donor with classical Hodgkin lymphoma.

CDR3 sequence reads: CASSVGQPPSGNTIYF. The CDR3 DNA reads as TGTGCCAGCAGTGTTGGGCAGCCGCCCTCTGGAAACACCATATATTTT. The chain recombines TRBV2 with TRBJ1-3; D unclear. Germline values: CDR1 SNHLY, CDR2 FYNNEI. CDR3 size: 16 residues. With 4 bases removed from V and 0 bases from J, the gap between germline ends came to 13 bases. The variable domain in full, with the rest retrieved from reference TRBV2 and TRBJ1-3, is EPEVTQTPSHQVTQMGQEVILRCVPISNHLYFYWYRQILGQKVEFLVSFYNNEISEKSEIFDDQFSVERPDGSNFTLKIRSTKLEDSAMYFCASSVGQPPSGNTIYFGEGSWLTVV.